This section outlines one T cell receptor (beta chain) sequence together with its context. Antigen: not known. The data derive from a study of OX40 agonist ivuxolimab in advanced cancers. Study-wide results and limits: CD4+ and CD8+ blood T cells expanded clonally by week 6 at 0.1 to 3.0 mg/kg. Compared with CD4+, CD8+ T cells on average had more expanded clones. Clonal expansion in partial responders at 0.1-3.0 mg/kg ranked among the lowest.

Assay: immunoSEQ multiplex PCR; the TCRdb copy retains only in-frame clones and omits some. The table shows tens of thousands of clones, with more than 80% occurring only once. Autoimmune disease history or systemic immunosuppression led to patients being barred. Trimming shortened V by 3 bases and J by 3 bases, and 14 bases separated the two germline ends. The V gene's germline CDR1 is MGHDK and CDR2 SYGVNS. The CDR3 length is 15 residues. V usage is TRBV25-1 and J usage is TRBJ1-1; D uncertain. The input for sequencing was CD4+ or CD8+ T cells sorted from blood, taken in a trial of the OX40 agonist ivuxolimab. The clonotype was recovered from an adult with an advanced solid tumor such as melanoma, head and neck, liver or kidney cancer. CDR3 coding DNA: TGTGCCAGCAGTGAGATGGGGAAGGCCGACACTGAAGCTTTCTTT. This gives the protein CASSEMGKADTEAFF.